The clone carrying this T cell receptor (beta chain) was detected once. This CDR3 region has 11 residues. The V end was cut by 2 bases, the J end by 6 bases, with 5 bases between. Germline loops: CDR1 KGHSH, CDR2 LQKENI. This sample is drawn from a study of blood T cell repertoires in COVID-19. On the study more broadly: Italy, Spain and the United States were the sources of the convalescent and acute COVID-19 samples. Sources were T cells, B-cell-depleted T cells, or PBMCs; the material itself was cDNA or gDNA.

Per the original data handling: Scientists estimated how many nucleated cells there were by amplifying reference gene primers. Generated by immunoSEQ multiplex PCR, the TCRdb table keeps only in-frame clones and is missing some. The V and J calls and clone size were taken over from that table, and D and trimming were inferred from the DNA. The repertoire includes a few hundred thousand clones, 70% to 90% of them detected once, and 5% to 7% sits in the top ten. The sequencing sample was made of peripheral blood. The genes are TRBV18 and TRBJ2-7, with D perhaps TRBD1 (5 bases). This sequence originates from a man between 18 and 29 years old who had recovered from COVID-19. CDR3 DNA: TGTGCCAGCTCACCAGGGGCCGAGCAGTACTTC. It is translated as CASSPGAEQYF.